Given below is one T cell receptor (beta chain) in context. These data are taken from a study of control samples from healthy donors and cancer patients. The table came from immunoSEQ multiplex PCR; TCRdb's copy has only in-frame clones and leaves some out. The sample lists 95,000 to 100,000 clones, roughly 90% occurring once. This CDR3 has 15 residues. This receptor was identified in a man aged 30 to 45 in good health. The V gene is TRBV1, the J gene TRBJ2-5; no DNA check was done on the table's D call, TRBD1. TRBV1 is an annotated pseudogene. The sample taken for sequencing was blood. CDR3 coding DNA: TGCACCAGCAGCCAAGGCGAGGGCCTACGAGGGGGCCAGTACTTC. It encodes CTSSQGEGLRGGQYF.